Below are 32 T cell receptor beta chains sequenced from a single sample in a study of PD-L1 blockade in urothelial cancer. Noted time point: peripheral blood 6 weeks after treatment start. The assay was immunoSEQ multiplex PCR, and TCRdb's table has in-frame clones only and misses some. This table holds some 23,000 clones, more than 70% found once. Sequencing was performed on PBMCs, taken around atezolizumab (anti-PD-L1) treatment. These TCRs come from a man aged 65-85 years with urothelial cancer.

A few counts support this clone. The chain recombines TRBV28 with TRBJ1-5; TRBD1 matches 9 bases. The CDR3 has 15 residues. Per the germline V gene, CDR1 is MDHEN and CDR2 is SYDVKM. V trimming: 2 bases; J trimming: 6 bases; junction bases outside the gene matches: 5. The CDR3 loop reads CASSLRQGVSQPQHF. CDR3 nucleotides: TGTGCCAGCAGTTTACGACAGGGGGTCAGTCAGCCCCAGCATTTT.

The rearrangement uses TRBV13 and TRBJ2-7; no firm D call. This CDR3 contains 12 residues. Trimming took 4 bases from V and 4 from J, leaving 8 bases between them. Germline CDR1 is PRHDT and CDR2 is FYEKMQ (reference sequence). The CDR3 DNA sequence: TGTGCCAGCAGCTCTACTAATTACGAGCAGTACTTC. Protein sequence: CASSSTNYEQYF.

This clone was observed a single time. The V gene is TRBV11-2, the J gene TRBJ2-1, with D unclear. V was trimmed by 1 base and J by 4 bases, leaving 5 bases between them. The germline V gene has CDR1 SGHAT and CDR2 FQNNGV. The CDR3 runs to 13 residues. The CDR3 bases are TGTGCCAGCAGCTTAGGTCTTTACAATGAGCAGTTCTTC. Translated: CASSLGLYNEQFF.

V and J are TRBV11-1 and TRBJ1-1, with a tentative D call TRBD1 (5 bases). The CDR3 sequence is 15 residues long. Germline CDR1 is SGHAT and CDR2 is FQDESV (reference sequence). Trimming pared 5 bases from V and 0 bases from J, leaving 13 bases between. CDR3 sequence: CASSPREGMNTEAFF. The CDR3 bases are TGTGCCAGCAGCCCCAGGGAAGGCATGAACACTGAAGCTTTCTTT. Variable domain in full (rest from reference TRBV11-1 and TRBJ1-1): EAEVAQSPRYKITEKSQAVAFWCDPISGHATLYWYRQILGQGPELLVQFQDESVVDDSQLPKDRFSAERLKGVDSTLKIQPAELGDSAMYLCASSPREGMNTEAFFGQGTRLTVV.

The CDR3 region has the DNA TGTGCCAGCAGTCCTCGGGTCGCCACAGATACGCAGTATTTT. Translation: CASSPRVATDTQYF. The chain is built from TRBV6-5 and TRBJ2-3; D unclear. From germline, CDR1 is MNHEY and CDR2 SVGAGI. CDR3 size: 14 residues. Trimming removed 5 bases at V and 2 bases at J, with 11 bases between.

The V call is TRBV9, the J call TRBJ2-7; 7 nucleotides align to TRBD1. V dropped 3 bases and J dropped 4; count of bases not matched to a gene: 13. The CDR3 has 16 amino acids. Germline CDR1 reads SGDLS; CDR2 reads YYNGEE. CDR3 DNA: TGTGCCAGCAGCGCACCGGATGGGACAGAGGAATACGAGCAGTACTTC. Translated, it gives CASSAPDGTEEYEQYF. The whole variable domain, filled in from reference TRBV9 and TRBJ2-7, reads DSGVTQTPKHLITATGQRVTLRCSPRSGDLSVYWYQQSLDQGLQFLIQYYNGEERAKGNILERFSAQQFPDLHSELNLSSLELGDSALYFCASSAPDGTEEYEQYFGPGTRLTVT.

The CDR3 DNA is TGCGCCAGCAGCCAGGCGGGGGGATCGAACACCGGGGAGCTGTTTTTT. As protein: CASSQAGGSNTGELFF. This chain links TRBV5-1 with TRBJ2-2; 8 bases line up with TRBD2. CDR1 is SGHRS, CDR2 YFSETQ, per germline. The CDR3 contains 16 residues. The ends lost 4 bases at V and 0 bases at J; junction bases unmatched: 5.

The rearrangement links TRBV19 to TRBJ2-5; D is possibly TRBD2 (5 bases). V was cut by 3 bases and J by 5 bases, with 10 bases left in between. The CDR3 is 13 amino acids. The germline V gene encodes CDR1 LNHDA and CDR2 SQIVND (reference sequence). The CDR3 sequence: CASSMTEGETQYF. The CDR3 DNA reads as TGTGCCAGTAGTATGACTGAGGGCGAGACCCAGTACTTC.

The chain joins TRBV4-3 to TRBJ1-1; D not resolved. Germline lookup yields CDR1 LGHNA and CDR2 YSLEER. CDR3 size: 15 residues. V lost 0 bases and J lost 4, with 12 bases in between. Here the CDR3 reads CASSQDSRGPTEAFF. The CDR3 coding sequence is TGCGCCAGCAGCCAAGATTCGCGGGGTCCCACTGAAGCTTTCTTT.

The CDR3 DNA follows: TGTGCCAGCAGTTACACGTCGGTTTATCCCTACGAGCAGTACTTC. Translation: CASSYTSVYPYEQYF. This chain uses TRBV6-5 with TRBJ2-7; no reliable D call. CDR3 length: 15 residues. Trimming removed 2 bases from V and 2 bases from J, with 13 bases in between. The germline V gene encodes CDR1 MNHEY and CDR2 SVGAGI.

The genes are TRBV5-6 and TRBJ2-3; TRBD2 might be the D (5 bases). The germline CDR1 and CDR2 sequences are SGHDT and YYEEEE. This CDR3 has 14 residues. The germline V and J ends were trimmed by 0 bases and 5 bases, with 10 bases remaining between them. CDR3 DNA sequence: TGTGCCAGCAGCTTGGCGCTAGCCGGAGATACGCAGTATTTT. It yields the protein CASSLALAGDTQYF. The full variable domain, rest sourced from reference TRBV5-6 and TRBJ2-3, is DAGVTQSPTHLIKTRGQQVTLRCSPKSGHDTVSWYQQALGQGPQFIFQYYEEEERQRGNFPDRFSGHQFPNYSSELNVNALLLGDSALYLCASSLALAGDTQYFGPGTRLTVL.

The V and J genes are TRBV7-2 and TRBJ2-1; 9 bases match TRBD2. Germline CDR1 reads SGHTA; CDR2 reads FQGNSA. The CDR3 spans 19 residues. The trim removed 1 base at V and 6 bases at J, leaving 16 bases unmatched. Written as DNA, the CDR3 is TGTGCCAGCAGCTTAGAGCGTGGGGTTAGCGGGAGCCTAGCCAATGAGCAGTTCTTC. Protein sequence: CASSLERGVSGSLANEQFF.

The chain couples TRBV5-5 to TRBJ2-7; 8 bases match TRBD2. CDR1 is SGHKS, CDR2 YYEKEE, per germline (reference sequence). CDR3 length equals 14 residues. V lost 6 bases, J lost 4 bases, and 9 bases stayed unmatched. For the CDR3, the DNA is TGTGCCAGCACAGAAGGCGGGAGGAGGTACGAGCAGTACTTC. This translates into CASTEGGRRYEQYF.

The J gene is TRBJ1-4, the V gene TRBV29-1, with D perhaps TRBD1 (6 bases). CDR3 size: 14 residues. V lost 5 bases to trimming and J lost 10 bases, with 20 bases between them. CDR1 is SQVTM, CDR2 ANQGSEA, per germline. CDR3 DNA: TGCAGCGTTAATGATGGGACAAGTCCTGGAAAACTGTTTTTT. Encoded protein: CSVNDGTSPGKLFF.

The DNA of the CDR3 is TGTGCCAGCAGCTTGGTTGGAGATGGCTACACCTTC. Amino acids: CASSLVGDGYTF. This chain connects TRBV5-6 to TRBJ1-2; D gene uncertain. V shed 0 bases and J shed 6 bases, with 6 bases lying between them. The CDR3 covers 12 residues. In germline, CDR1 is SGHDT, CDR2 YYEEEE.

The rearrangement uses TRBV27 and TRBJ1-2, with D unclear. The CDR3 covers 13 residues. V lost 2 bases to trimming and J lost 9 bases, with 13 bases between them. Germline CDR1 is MNHEY and CDR2 is SMNVEV (reference sequence). In nucleotides, the CDR3 is TGTGCCAGCAGTTTAAGCGGCGGGAAAAGCTACACCTTC. Translating gives CASSLSGGKSYTF.

Only one count was recorded for this clone. This chain connects TRBV4-3 to TRBJ2-1, with TRBD2 matching over 7 bases. The V and J ends lost 1 base and 0 bases, in that order; junction bases with no gene match: 6. The V gene's germline CDR1 is LGHNA and CDR2 YSLEER. This CDR3 contains 17 residues. CDR3: CASSQVRAGSSYNEQFF. CDR3 sequence (DNA): TGCGCCAGCAGCCAAGTGCGAGCGGGGAGCTCCTACAATGAGCAGTTCTTC.

This chain uses TRBV6-6 with TRBJ2-1, with TRBD1 identical over 11 bases. The CDR3 is 15 amino acids. Germline assignment: CDR1 MNHNY and CDR2 SVGAGI (reference sequence). Losses at the gene ends were 4 bases for V and 3 bases for J; bases not matched to a gene: 2. CDR3 bases: TGTGCCAGCAGTTTGGGGACAGGGGGCTACAATGAGCAGTTCTTC. Translated: CASSLGTGGYNEQFF.

This chain joins TRBV6-6 and TRBJ1-2, with TRBD1 as a possible D gene (6 bases). Germline-derived CDR1 and CDR2 are MNHNY and SVGAGI (reference sequence). This CDR3 contains 16 residues. V was pared by 6 bases and J by 5 bases, with 22 bases between. The CDR3 loop is CASRTARTADLYGYTF. The CDR3 bases are TGTGCCAGCAGAACTGCTCGGACAGCTGATCTTTATGGCTACACCTTC.

This clone was counted a single time. This rearrangement joins TRBV28 to TRBJ2-1; the D gene is possibly TRBD2 (5 bases). Trimming stripped 11 bases from V and 5 bases from J, with 22 bases between. This CDR3 contains 15 residues. The germline V gene encodes CDR1 MDHEN and CDR2 SYDVKM. CDR3 coding DNA: TGTGCCGTGGAGGACCCGGTATTGCGGGACAATGAGCAGTTCTTC. This sequence encodes CAVEDPVLRDNEQFF. Full variable domain (remainder filled in from reference TRBV28 and TRBJ2-1): DVKVTQSSRYLVKRTGEKVFLECVQDMDHENMFWYRQDPGLGLRLIYFSYDVKMKEKGDIPEGYSVSREKKERFSLILESASTNQTSMYLCAVEDPVLRDNEQFFGPGTRLTVL.

This chain joins TRBV10-1 and TRBJ2-7, with TRBD1 identical over 9 bases. This CDR3 spans 13 amino acids. Germline assignment: CDR1 WNHNN and CDR2 SYGVQD (reference sequence). Trimming took 5 bases from V and 2 from J; bases not matched to a gene: 1. For the CDR3, the DNA is TGCGCCAGCAGTAGGACAGGGGCCTACGAGCAGTACTTC. It encodes CASSRTGAYEQYF.

The chain employs TRBV2 and TRBJ1-5; TRBD1 aligns across 9 bases. Germline V gives CDR1 SNHLY, CDR2 FYNNEI. The junction had 7 bases not matched to a gene; V was cut back by 10 bases and J by 3 bases. This CDR3 has 14 residues. CDR3 in DNA: TGTGCCACTAAAGACAGGGGGAACAATCAGCCCCAGCATTTT. Translating gives CATKDRGNNQPQHF.

A few counts support this clone. CDR3 DNA sequence: TGTGCCAGCTCACTCCTCCGGGACAGGGATTCCGGGGAGCTGTTTTTT. Encoded protein: CASSLLRDRDSGELFF. This chain uses TRBV18 with TRBJ2-2; 9 nucleotides align to TRBD1. Looked up from germline, CDR1 is KGHSH and CDR2 is LQKENI. Germline trimming cut 4 bases from V and 6 bases from J; bases unmatched to any gene: 9. CDR3 size: 16 residues. Drawing the rest from reference TRBV18 and TRBJ2-2, the complete variable domain is NAGVMQNPRHLVRRRGQEARLRCSPMKGHSHVYWYRQLPEEGLKFMVYLQKENIIDESGMPKERFSAEFPKEGPSILRIQQVVRGDSAAYFCASSLLRDRDSGELFFGEGSRLTVL.

The chain carries TRBV11-3 and TRBJ2-3, with D hard to call. Germline loops: CDR1 SGHNT, CDR2 YENEEA. The CDR3 runs to 13 residues. Trimming took 6 bases from V and 7 from J, leaving 14 bases between them. This chain's CDR3 is CASSDRIAHTQYF. CDR3 in DNA: TGTGCCAGCAGTGACCGTATAGCCCATACGCAGTATTTT.

This clone was counted only a few times. The rearrangement links TRBV18 to TRBJ2-1; tentative D call: TRBD2 (5 bases). V lost 2 bases and J 6 bases, leaving 11 bases between the germline ends. The V gene's germline CDR1 is KGHSH and CDR2 LQKENI. This CDR3 region has 14 residues. In DNA, the CDR3 is TGTGCCAGCTCACCAGGAATGAGGGCCAATGAGCAGTTCTTC. Translated, it gives CASSPGMRANEQFF.

The chain uses TRBV4-3 and TRBJ2-6, with D uncertain. V was trimmed by 0 bases and J by 0 bases, leaving 3 bases between them. Germline CDR1 LGHNA, CDR2 YSLEER. The CDR3 contains 15 residues. Here the CDR3 reads CASSQDYSGANVLTF. Here the CDR3 DNA reads TGCGCCAGCAGCCAAGATTACTCTGGGGCCAACGTCCTGACTTTC.

Only one count was recorded for this clone. This chain joins TRBV4-2 and TRBJ2-7; the D gene is possibly TRBD1 (5 bases). The CDR3 has 13 residues. The germline V and J ends were trimmed by 4 bases and 4 bases, with 11 bases remaining between them. The germline V gene has CDR1 LGHNA and CDR2 YNFKEQ. The CDR3 region is CASSRYQGYEQYF. The CDR3 DNA follows: TGTGCCAGCAGCCGGTACCAGGGTTACGAGCAGTACTTC.

This sequence joins TRBV5-1 and TRBJ2-5; D is undetermined. Germline V gene data show CDR1 as SGHRS and CDR2 as YFSETQ. The CDR3 extends over 15 amino acids. Trimming cost V 1 base and J 1 base, with 11 bases left between them. CDR3 bases: TGCGCCAGCAGCTTGAACGAAGGCGGCCAAGAGACCCAGTACTTC. This translates into CASSLNEGGQETQYF.

The J gene is TRBJ2-1, the V gene TRBV21-1; the table's TRBD2 call for D was not verified on the DNA. TRBV21-1 is a pseudogene. The CDR3 covers 20 residues. CDR3: CASSKVWRLGLPLRGNEQFF. The CDR3, as DNA: TGTGCCAGCAGCAAAGTTTGGCGACTAGGCTTACCCTTGAGGGGCAATGAGCAGTTCTTC.

The chain combines TRBV5-1 with TRBJ2-7; maybe TRBD2 (6 bases). Trimming took off 0 bases at V and 0 bases at J, with 13 bases between the two ends. The CDR3 is 16 amino acids. Looked up from germline, CDR1 is SGHRS and CDR2 is YFSETQ. CDR3 sequence reads: CASSLVSSGSSYEQYF. CDR3 nucleotide sequence: TGCGCCAGCAGCTTGGTGAGTAGCGGCAGCTCCTACGAGCAGTACTTC.

The genes are TRBV10-3 and TRBJ2-7; D perhaps matches TRBD1 (6 bases). Trimming pared 5 bases from V and 2 bases from J, leaving 16 bases between. The CDR3 has 15 amino acids. Germline CDR1 reads ENHRY; CDR2 reads SYGVKD. CDR3 DNA: TGTGCCATCAGTTCACAGGGACCCCCGACCTACGAGCAGTACTTC. It translates to CAISSQGPPTYEQYF.

This clone occurred once. The J gene is TRBJ2-1, the V gene TRBV6-1, with a tentative D call TRBD2 (5 bases). The V and J ends lost 2 bases and 0 bases respectively, with 8 bases between them. Looked up from germline, CDR1 is MNHNS and CDR2 is SASEGT. There are 15 residues in the CDR3. The DNA for the CDR3 is TGTGCCAGCAGTGAACTAAGCGGCTCCTACAATGAGCAGTTCTTC. Protein sequence: CASSELSGSYNEQFF.